These 2 T cell receptor beta chains were all obtained from the same sample, sequenced in a study of CD8+ T cells in alopecia areata. Reverse transcription of extracted RNA yielded cDNA, which provided the sequencing template. Data came from immunoSEQ multiplex PCR; TCRdb stores just in-frame clones and leaves some out. The table records roughly 250,000 clones, 67% of them present only once. Here the sequenced sample was CD4+ T cells sorted from blood, taken at week 0. These receptors originate from a human donor with alopecia areata.

V is TRBV4-2 and J is TRBJ2-4; 8 bases match TRBD1. The CDR3 has 14 amino acids. V gave up 3 bases and J gave up 5 bases; unmatched junction bases: 3. CDR1 is LGHNA and CDR2 is YNFKEQ in the germline V gene. CDR3 protein: CASSQRQGQNIQYF. The CDR3, as DNA: TGTGCCAGCAGCCAGCGACAGGGGCAAAACATTCAGTACTTC.

This chain joins TRBV7-9 and TRBJ2-7, with 8 positions matching TRBD1. The CDR3 loop spans 14 amino acids. Trimming took 3 bases from V and 7 from J; bases not matched to a gene: 8. Germline V gene sequence: CDR1 SEHNR, CDR2 FQNEAQ (reference sequence). The CDR3 DNA reads as TGTGCCAGCAGCTTCCGACAGGGGAATTGGGAGCAGTACTTC. It encodes CASSFRQGNWEQYF.